This T cell receptor beta chain is drawn from a study of cytomegalovirus exposure and HLA in healthy donors. V lost 0 bases and J 0 bases, leaving 14 bases between the germline ends. Germline V gene lookup returns CDR1 MNHEY and CDR2 SMNVEV (reference sequence). This CDR3 contains 18 residues. The protocol was immunoSEQ multiplex PCR, while the TCRdb copy is restricted to in-frame clones and leaves out a portion. This table holds fewer than 200,000 clones, around nine tenths found once. Sample: PBMCs. This sequence was found in a woman aged 25 to 39 in good health and CMV-seronegative. The genes are TRBV27 and TRBJ2-2; D is undetermined. The CDR3 DNA reads as TGTGCCAGCAGTTTATCTCTAGTGTGGGTCTCGAACACCGGGGAGCTGTTTTTT. Translated: CASSLSLVWVSNTGELFF.